The 24 T cell receptor beta chains given below trace back to one sample, sequenced in a study of shared clonotypes between healthy human individuals. Clones were read by immunoSEQ multiplex PCR, and TCRdb kept only the in-frame ones, dropping some. The table includes a few million clones, approximately 96% detected once. What was sequenced was naive CD4+ T cells sorted from blood. Subset in this sample: CD45RA+ positively selected. The receptors were gathered from a man aged 18 to 35 in good health.

This clone was counted between two and nine times. This rearrangement joins TRBV2 to TRBJ1-3, with D perhaps TRBD1 (5 bases). The CDR3 loop spans 13 amino acids. V lost 2 bases to trimming and J lost 4 bases, with 6 bases between them. Germline V CDR1 and CDR2: SNHLY, FYNNEI. For the CDR3, the DNA is TGTGCCAGCAGTGAAACAGGAGGAAACACCATATATTTT. Amino acids: CASSETGGNTIYF.

This clone appeared a few times. The J gene is TRBJ1-2, the V gene TRBV10-3; D gene unclear. V lost 2 bases and J lost 0, with 7 bases in between. The CDR3 length is 14 residues. Per germline, CDR1 ENHRY and CDR2 SYGVKD. CDR3 nucleotides: TGTGCCATCAGTGAGCCGGGATCTAACTATGGCTACACCTTC. Translation gives CAISEPGSNYGYTF.

The rearrangement joins TRBV27 to TRBJ2-7; 7 nucleotides align to TRBD1. J lost 2 bases, V lost 6 bases, and 4 bases had no gene match. The length of the CDR3 is 13 residues. Germline CDR1 reads MNHEY; CDR2 reads SMNVEV (reference sequence). CDR3 loop: CASRPGQPYEQYF. As DNA, the CDR3 is TGTGCCAGCAGGCCGGGACAGCCCTACGAGCAGTACTTC.

This rearrangement joins TRBV15 to TRBJ2-5; D remains unclear. The germline V gene encodes CDR1 LNHNV and CDR2 YYDKDF (reference sequence). V dropped 0 bases and J dropped 4 bases, with 6 bases sitting between them. The CDR3 runs 13 residues. DNA for the CDR3: TGTGCCACCAGCAGAGATTTGGCAGAGACCCAGTACTTC. Translating it yields CATSRDLAETQYF.

The V call is TRBV5-4, the J call TRBJ2-5; D may be TRBD1 or TRBD2 (5 bases each). CDR1 is SGHNT and CDR2 is YYREEE in the germline V gene (reference sequence). The CDR3 contains 15 residues. V was trimmed by 2 bases and J by 4 bases, leaving 15 bases between them. The chain's CDR3 is CASSFSGGIGETQYF. The CDR3 nucleotides are TGTGCCAGCAGCTTTAGTGGGGGAATAGGAGAGACCCAGTACTTC.

The V call is TRBV19, the J call TRBJ2-1; D unresolved. CDR3 length equals 12 residues. The germline V gene encodes CDR1 LNHDA and CDR2 SQIVND (reference sequence). Trimming left V 5 bases short and J 7 bases short, with 9 bases between. The CDR3 region is CASSPRINEQFF. The CDR3 DNA reads TGTGCCAGTAGTCCACGGATTAATGAGCAGTTCTTC. The whole variable domain, filled in from reference TRBV19 and TRBJ2-1, reads DGGITQSPKYLFRKEGQNVTLSCEQNLNHDAMYWYRQDPGQGLRLIYYSQIVNDFQKGDIAEGYSVSREKKESFPLTVTSAQKNPTAFYLCASSPRINEQFFGPGTRLTVL.

As regards this clone: In the same sample, other DNA sequences code for this CDR3. The chain recombines TRBV2 with TRBJ1-2; a weak D match, TRBD1 (5 bases). The CDR3 has 13 residues. Germline lookup yields CDR1 SNHLY and CDR2 FYNNEI. The germline V and J ends were trimmed by 6 bases and 2 bases, with 10 bases remaining between them. The chain's CDR3 is CASSGTANYGYTF. In nucleotides, the CDR3 is TGTGCCAGCAGCGGGACGGCGAACTATGGCTACACCTTC. The variable domain in full, with the rest retrieved from reference TRBV2 and TRBJ1-2, is EPEVTQTPSHQVTQMGQEVILRCVPISNHLYFYWYRQILGQKVEFLVSFYNNEISEKSEIFDDQFSVERPDGSNFTLKIRSTKLEDSAMYFCASSGTANYGYTFGSGTRLTVV.

The rearrangement joins TRBV5-6 to TRBJ1-4; D possibly corresponds to TRBD1 (6 bases). Trimming took 0 bases from V and 7 from J, leaving 16 bases between them. Per germline, CDR1 SGHDT and CDR2 YYEEEE. The CDR3 length is 16 residues. The CDR3 DNA sequence: TGTGCCAGCAGCTTGGGAGGGGGTCGGTTCGGTGAAAAACTGTTTTTT. It encodes CASSLGGGRFGEKLFF.

The chain uses TRBV30 and TRBJ1-2, with D unresolved. Per germline, CDR1 GTSNPN and CDR2 SVGIG (reference sequence). The length of the CDR3 is 11 residues. Trimming stripped 8 bases from V and 4 bases from J, with 11 bases between. DNA of the CDR3: TGTGCCCGTAAGATTTCCTATGGCTACACCTTC. This gives the protein CARKISYGYTF.

The chain carries TRBV5-4 and TRBJ2-5, with 10 nucleotides matching TRBD2. V shed 4 bases, J shed 4 bases, and the junction held 10 bases outside the gene matches. CDR3 length: 16 residues. In germline, CDR1 is SGHNT, CDR2 YYREEE (reference sequence). The CDR3 nucleotides read TGTGCCAGCAGCCTCCCCCGGCTAGCGGGAGTAGAGACCCAGTACTTC. This gives the protein CASSLPRLAGVETQYF.

The chain is built from TRBV5-1 and TRBJ1-1; D is uncertain. CDR1 is SGHRS and CDR2 is YFSETQ in the germline V gene. Trimming left V 7 bases short and J 1 base short, with 17 bases between. The CDR3 loop spans 15 amino acids. The CDR3 is CASLRGPEGNTEAFF. In nucleotides, the CDR3 is TGCGCCAGCTTACGAGGCCCCGAGGGGAACACTGAAGCTTTCTTT.

The chain's CDR3 is CASSEAGPEQGWYNEQFF. The CDR3 nucleotides are TGTGCCAGCAGTGAAGCAGGCCCTGAGCAGGGGTGGTACAATGAGCAGTTCTTC. V usage is TRBV6-1 and J usage is TRBJ2-1, with a possible D match to TRBD1 (6 bases). Germline values: CDR1 MNHNS, CDR2 SASEGT. Trimming pared 0 bases from V and 4 bases from J, leaving 19 bases between. The CDR3 has 18 residues.

V and J are TRBV5-6 and TRBJ2-5; 10 bases match TRBD2. Trimming took 2 bases from V and 7 from J; bases not matched to a gene: 14. CDR1 is SGHDT and CDR2 is YYEEEE in the germline V gene. The CDR3 has 17 residues. The CDR3 sequence is CASSLLSGGSLLGTQYF. CDR3 sequence (DNA): TGTGCCAGCAGCTTACTTAGCGGGGGGTCCCTCCTAGGGACCCAGTACTTC.

The rearrangement joins TRBV30 to TRBJ2-7; 10 nucleotides match TRBD1. The CDR3 totals 14 residues. V shed 4 bases, J shed 5 bases, and the junction held 8 bases outside the gene matches. Germline CDR1 reads GTSNPN; CDR2 reads SVGIG (reference sequence). The DNA for the CDR3 is TGTGCCTGGAAACCGGGGACAGGGGCCCACGAGCAGTACTTC. The encoded protein is CAWKPGTGAHEQYF.

The chain is built from TRBV6-6 and TRBJ1-6; D is ambiguous. V was trimmed by 5 bases and J by 11 bases, leaving 10 bases between them. CDR3 length equals 12 residues. CDR1 is MNHNY, CDR2 SVGAGI, per germline (reference sequence). The CDR3 here is CASSPTVPPLHF. The CDR3 nucleotides are TGTGCCAGCAGTCCCACAGTCCCACCCCTCCACTTT.

This sequence joins TRBV5-1 and TRBJ2-3, with D uncertain. V shed 1 base and J shed 2 bases, with 8 bases lying between them. CDR3 size: 14 residues. Germline-derived CDR1 and CDR2 are SGHRS and YFSETQ. The DNA for the CDR3 is TGCGCCAGCAGCTTGTTCGAGTCCACAGATACGCAGTATTTT. It translates to CASSLFESTDTQYF.

The chain uses TRBV4-1 and TRBJ1-2; D call uncertain. Germline V gives CDR1 MGHRA, CDR2 YSYEKL. The V end was cut by 0 bases, the J end by 8 bases, with 22 bases between. The CDR3 sequence is 17 residues long. CDR3 DNA sequence: TGCGCCAGCAGCCAAGATCTCAACTACATGACCGGGAAGGGCTACACCTTC. Translation: CASSQDLNYMTGKGYTF.

This clone was recorded only once. This rearrangement joins TRBV25-1 to TRBJ1-6; 11 bases align to TRBD1. Germline CDR1 is MGHDK and CDR2 is SYGVNS. There are 18 residues in the CDR3. V shed 6 bases, J shed 3 bases, and the junction held 10 bases outside the gene matches. In DNA form, the CDR3 reads TGTGCCAGCAGCCGAGGGACAGGGGGACAATTCTATAATTCACCCCTCCACTTT. It specifies CASSRGTGGQFYNSPLHF.

The rearrangement joins TRBV11-2 to TRBJ2-7, with 9 bases lining up with TRBD1. This CDR3 spans 17 amino acids. Trimming at V came to 2 bases and at J to 6 bases, leaving 14 bases not matched to a gene. Germline-derived CDR1 and CDR2 are SGHAT and FQNNGV. CDR3 DNA sequence: TGTGCCAGCAGCTTACCCCGTTCCGGGACAGGGTACTTCGAGCAGTACTTC. Translated: CASSLPRSGTGYFEQYF.

The rearrangement joins TRBV5-4 to TRBJ2-5; TRBD2 matches at 12 bases. Trimming at V came to 4 bases and at J to 4 bases, leaving 11 bases not matched to a gene. Germline V lookup: CDR1 SGHNT, CDR2 YYREEE (reference sequence). This CDR3 is built from 17 residues. CDR3 DNA: TGTGCCAGCAGCCCCTGGCTAGCGGGAGGGCCAGGAGAGACCCAGTACTTC. Residues: CASSPWLAGGPGETQYF.

This clone was counted once. The chain is built from TRBV28 and TRBJ2-7; 11 bases fit TRBD2. The V gene's germline CDR1 is MDHEN and CDR2 SYDVKM. V dropped 6 bases and J dropped 4; count of bases not matched to a gene: 17. The CDR3 contains 18 residues. This chain's CDR3 is CASSLGVGLAVSTYEQYF. CDR3 DNA: TGTGCCAGCAGCTTAGGGGTGGGACTAGCGGTTTCTACGTACGAGCAGTACTTC.

CDR3 region: CASSLGHGSGEEQYF. The CDR3 region has the DNA TGCGCCAGCAGCTTAGGACACGGGTCGGGAGAAGAGCAGTACTTC. The V gene is TRBV5-1, the J gene TRBJ2-7; TRBD2 is a possible D gene (6 bases). The germline V gene encodes CDR1 SGHRS and CDR2 YFSETQ. The CDR3 runs 15 residues. The V gene lost 2 bases and the J gene lost 7 bases, with 19 bases spanning the gap.

Concerning this clone: This sample also contains other DNA sequences that code for the same CDR3. This chain uses TRBV6-5 with TRBJ2-6; the D is unclear. CDR3 length: 13 residues. V was pared by 6 bases and J by 2 bases, with 5 bases between. In germline, CDR1 is MNHEY, CDR2 SVGAGI. CDR3 DNA sequence: TGTGCCAGCAGCCTCCCTGGGGCCAACGTCCTGACTTTC. Translating it yields CASSLPGANVLTF.

V is TRBV27 and J is TRBJ1-2; 7 bases are a match to TRBD1. The CDR3 contains 13 residues. J was trimmed by 3 bases and V by 6 bases; bases with no gene match: 4. The germline CDR1 and CDR2 sequences are MNHEY and SMNVEV (reference sequence). Written as DNA, the CDR3 is TGTGCCAGCAGAAAGGGGGCGGACTATGGCTACACCTTC. It encodes CASRKGADYGYTF.